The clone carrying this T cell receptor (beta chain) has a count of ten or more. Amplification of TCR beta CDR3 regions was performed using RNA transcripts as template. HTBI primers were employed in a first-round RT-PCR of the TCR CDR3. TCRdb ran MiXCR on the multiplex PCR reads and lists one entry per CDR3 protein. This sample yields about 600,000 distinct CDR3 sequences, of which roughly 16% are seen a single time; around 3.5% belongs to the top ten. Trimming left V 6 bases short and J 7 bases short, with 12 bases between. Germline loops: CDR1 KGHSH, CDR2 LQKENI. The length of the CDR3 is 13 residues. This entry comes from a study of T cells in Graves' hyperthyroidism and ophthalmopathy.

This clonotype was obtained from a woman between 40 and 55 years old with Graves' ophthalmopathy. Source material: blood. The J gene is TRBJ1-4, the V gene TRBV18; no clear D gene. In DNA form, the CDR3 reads TGTGCCAGCTCGCCCGGGCTCAGTGAAAAACTGTTTTTT. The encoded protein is CASSPGLSEKLFF.